This entry lists 7 T cell receptor beta chains sequenced from one sample in a study of response to subunit inactivated influenza vaccine. TCRdb ran MiXCR on the RT-PCR reads and lists one entry per CDR3 protein. The sample includes roughly 630,000 distinct CDR3 sequences, about 15% seen only once; the top ten take roughly 7.6%. Sequences were derived from PBMCs from blood, sampled around two weeks before vaccination. The source of these receptors is a man in his forties or fifties who received an inactivated influenza vaccine.

The rearrangement links TRBV7-2 to TRBJ1-6; D call uncertain. CDR1 is SGHTA and CDR2 is FQGNSA in the germline V gene. V was cut by 1 base and J by 7 bases, with 11 bases left in between. The CDR3 extends over 15 amino acids. The CDR3 region has the DNA TGTGCCAGCAGCTTAGAGACTTTCGGGAATTCACCCCTCCACTTT. It translates to CASSLETFGNSPLHF.

In its sample, this clonotype was seen a few times. This sequence joins TRBV18 and TRBJ2-5; D remains ambiguous. Trimming took 1 base from V and 1 from J, leaving 4 bases between them. The CDR3 spans 13 residues. The germline CDR1 and CDR2 sequences are KGHSH and LQKENI. The CDR3 reads CASSPRAQETQYF. In DNA form, the CDR3 reads TGTGCCAGCTCACCACGGGCCCAAGAGACCCAGTACTTC. Supplemented by reference TRBV18 and TRBJ2-5, the full variable domain reads NAGVMQNPRHLVRRRGQEARLRCSPMKGHSHVYWYRQLPEEGLKFMVYLQKENIIDESGMPKERFSAEFPKEGPSILRIQQVVRGDSAAYFCASSPRAQETQYFGPGTRLLVL.

Many counts were recorded for this clonotype. This chain uses TRBV29-1 with TRBJ2-7, with unresolved D. Trimming took 0 bases from V and 3 from J, leaving 6 bases between them. The length of the CDR3 is 12 residues. Germline CDR1 and CDR2: SQVTM and ANQGSEA. CDR3 loop: CSVEDLHYEQYF. CDR3 sequence (DNA): TGCAGCGTTGAAGATCTTCACTACGAGCAGTACTTC.

This chain uses TRBV6-1 with TRBJ2-7; D is uncertain. V gave up 4 bases and J gave up 3 bases, with 10 bases separating them. Germline V lookup: CDR1 MNHNS, CDR2 SASEGT. CDR3 length: 13 residues. The CDR3 nucleotides read TGTGCCAGCAGTGTCCGGGTTCACTACGAGCAGTACTTC. This sequence encodes CASSVRVHYEQYF.

The V call is TRBV4-1, the J call TRBJ2-5; 8 positions match TRBD1. The CDR3 has 17 amino acids. Germline V lookup: CDR1 MGHRA, CDR2 YSYEKL. Trimming cost V 0 bases and J 6 bases; bases outside gene matches: 12. CDR3 nucleotide sequence: TGCGCCAGCAGCCAAGACGGGATTGGCGGACAGGGAAAGACCCAGTACTTC. Its translation: CASSQDGIGGQGKTQYF.

The table lists this clonotype with a few counts. One junction end does not reproduce the germline sequence, and a read error may be involved. This chain connects TRBV12-3 or TRBV12-4 to TRBJ2-5; D is possibly TRBD2 (7 bases). The CDR3 consists of 17 residues. CDR3 region: CASTPRGQGGNPAKTVF. Written as DNA, the CDR3 is TGTGCCAGCACACCTCGGGGGCAGGGAGGGAACCCGGCCAAGACTGTTTTC.

This clonotype was detected ten times or more. CDR3 sequence (DNA): TGTGCCAGCAGCCTCCTGGGGTACGAGCAGTACTTC. Translated, it gives CASSLLGYEQYF. This chain uses TRBV28 with TRBJ2-7; no clear D gene. V lost 6 bases and J 4 bases, leaving 10 bases between the germline ends. The CDR3 totals 12 residues. Per the germline V gene, CDR1 is MDHEN and CDR2 is SYDVKM.